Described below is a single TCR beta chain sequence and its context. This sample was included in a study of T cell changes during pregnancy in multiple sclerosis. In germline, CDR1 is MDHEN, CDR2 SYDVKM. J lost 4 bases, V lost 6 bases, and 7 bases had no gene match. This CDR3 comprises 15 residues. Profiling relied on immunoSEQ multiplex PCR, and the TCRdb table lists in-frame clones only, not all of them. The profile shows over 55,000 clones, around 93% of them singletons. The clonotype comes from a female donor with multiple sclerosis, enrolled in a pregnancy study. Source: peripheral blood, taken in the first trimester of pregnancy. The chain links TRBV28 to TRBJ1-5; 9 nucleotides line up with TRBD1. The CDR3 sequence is CASSKDRGGNQPQHF. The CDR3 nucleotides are TGTGCCAGCAGCAAGGACAGGGGAGGTAATCAGCCCCAGCATTTT.